The rows below give T cell receptor beta chains drawn from one sample of a study of cytomegalovirus exposure and HLA in healthy donors. Data came from immunoSEQ multiplex PCR; TCRdb stores just in-frame clones and leaves some out. The sample includes roughly 200,000 clones, 80% seen only once; the top ten take 0.65%. Sample: PBMCs. The receptors originated from a boy between 10 and 17 years old in good health and CMV-seronegative. Each CDR3 is given with its conserved first and last residue. D genes are given only for firm matches. Clone sizes are given selectively: once, few, many, or a class where the clone is expanded.

CDR3aa	CDR3nt	abundance	d_gene	v_gene	j_gene
CASSYSSWAPGQGAFF	TGTGCCAGCAGTTACTCGTCATGGGCTCCGGGACAAGGAGCTTTCTTT	.	.	TRBV6-5	TRBJ1-1
CSVAGDNSGNTIYF	TGCAGCGTGGCGGGGGACAACTCTGGAAACACCATATATTTT	.	.	TRBV29-1	TRBJ1-3
CASSYSGQSYEQYF	TGTGCCAGCAGTTACTCGGGACAGTCCTACGAGCAGTACTTC	.	TRBD1	TRBV6-5	TRBJ2-7
CASSADRRNIQYF	TGTGCCAGTAGTGCGGACAGGAGAAACATTCAGTACTTC	.	TRBD1	TRBV19	TRBJ2-4
CAWSAGSLYEQYF	TGTGCCTGGAGTGCGGGGTCTCTCTACGAGCAGTACTTC	.	.	TRBV30	TRBJ2-7
CASSWGTAYNEQFF	TGTGCCAGCAGTTGGGGGACAGCTTACAATGAGCAGTTCTTC	.	TRBD1	TRBV27	TRBJ2-1
CASSYGAGVVLNEQFF	TGTGCCAGCAGTTACGGGGCGGGAGTTGTTTTAAATGAGCAGTTCTTC	.	TRBD2	TRBV6-5	TRBJ2-1
CASSSPGEMNTEAFF	TGTGCCAGCAGTTCCCCCGGGGAGATGAACACTGAAGCTTTCTTT	.	.	TRBV27	TRBJ1-1
CASSYSGLSTDTQYF	TGTGCCAGCAGTTACTCGGGGCTAAGCACAGATACGCAGTATTTT	.	.	TRBV6-5	TRBJ2-3
CASSFGRVGEQFF	TGTGCCAGCAGCTTCGGGAGGGTTGGGGAGCAGTTCTTC	.	TRBD2	TRBV5-8	TRBJ2-1
CASRNPVNTEAFF	TGTGCCAGCAGAAACCCAGTCAACACTGAAGCTTTCTTT	.	.	TRBV6-5	TRBJ1-1
CASSRTGPRQPQHF	TGTGCCAGCAGTCGGACAGGGCCAAGACAGCCCCAGCATTTT	.	TRBD1	TRBV28	TRBJ1-5
CASSLPYGNTIYF	TGTGCCAGCAGCCTCCCCTATGGAAACACCATATATTTT	.	.	TRBV4-2	TRBJ1-3
CASSAETDFNEKLFF	TGCGCCAGCAGCGCAGAGACGGACTTTAATGAAAAACTGTTTTTT	.	.	TRBV5-1	TRBJ1-4
CASSETSGGPYTGELFF	TGCGCCAGCAGCGAGACTAGCGGGGGGCCTTACACCGGGGAGCTGTTTTTT	.	TRBD2	TRBV5-1	TRBJ2-2
CASSQSLAGGPLIRLPYEQYF	TGTGCCAGCAGCCAATCTCTCGCGGGAGGGCCACTAATACGATTACCCTACGAGCAGTACTTC	.	TRBD2	TRBV14	TRBJ2-7
CASSQEVRGEQFF	TGTGCCAGCAGCCAAGAGGTAAGAGGCGAGCAGTTCTTC	.	.	TRBV4-2	TRBJ2-1
CASSMTSGRPGELFF	TGTGCCAGCAGTATGACTAGCGGGAGACCCGGGGAGCTGTTTTTT	.	TRBD2	TRBV9	TRBJ2-2
CAWSQWTGGLSSGANVLTF	TGTGCCTGGAGTCAATGGACAGGGGGTCTTTCGTCTGGGGCCAACGTCCTGACTTTC	once	TRBD1	TRBV30	TRBJ2-6
CAWRLQGDTEAFF	TGTGCCTGGAGGCTACAGGGGGACACTGAAGCTTTCTTT	.	TRBD1	TRBV30	TRBJ1-1
CASSIERDRTYQETQYF	TGTGCCAGTAGTATAGAGAGGGACAGAACGTACCAAGAGACCCAGTACTTC	.	TRBD1	TRBV19	TRBJ2-5
CASSNPWGQGFTGELFF	TGTGCCAGCAGCAACCCCTGGGGACAGGGCTTCACCGGGGAGCTGTTTTTT	.	TRBD1	TRBV5-8	TRBJ2-2
CASSSIQDGGFRPQHF	TGTGCCAGCAGCTCTATCCAGGACGGAGGTTTCAGGCCCCAGCATTTT	.	.	TRBV7-8	TRBJ1-5
CASTGRVYGYTF	TGTGCCAGTACCGGGCGGGTCTATGGCTACACCTTC	.	.	TRBV19	TRBJ1-2
CASSLVTSGGETQYF	TGTGCCAGCAGCTTAGTGACTAGCGGGGGGGAGACCCAGTACTTC	.	TRBD2	TRBV7-9	TRBJ2-5
CASSLLTSGRDEQYF	TGTGCCAGCAGCTTGCTTACTAGCGGGAGGGACGAGCAGTACTTC	.	TRBD2	TRBV7-2	TRBJ2-7
CASSPEDRGLDEQYF	TGTGCCAGCAGTCCGGAGGACAGGGGTTTGGACGAGCAGTACTTC	.	TRBD1	TRBV6-5	TRBJ2-7
CASSQRPDTQYNEQFF	TGTGCCAGCAGCCAACGTCCGGACACCCAGTACAATGAGCAGTTCTTC	few	.	TRBV14	TRBJ2-1
CASSLTTGGGQPQHF	TGCGCCAGCAGCTTGACGACAGGGGGGGGTCAGCCCCAGCATTTT	.	TRBD1	TRBV5-1	TRBJ1-5
CASSQLLSETQYF	TGCGCCAGCAGCCAACTCCTTTCGGAGACCCAGTACTTC	.	.	TRBV4-1	TRBJ2-5
CAWSQTPFNSPLHF	TGTGCCTGGAGCCAGACACCTTTTAATTCACCCCTCCACTTT	.	.	TRBV30	TRBJ1-6